The 24 T cell receptor beta chains below were found in one sample sequenced in a study of blood T cell repertoires in COVID-19. The protocol was immunoSEQ multiplex PCR, while the TCRdb copy is restricted to in-frame clones and leaves out a portion. The table has about 220,000 clones, approximately 78% seen once; the top ten hold 5.2%. The material sequenced was peripheral blood. These receptors were taken from a woman aged 70 to 79 with COVID-19, enrolled during active disease.

The chain uses TRBV28 and TRBJ2-1; TRBD2 agrees at 14 bases. This CDR3 is built from 16 residues. Germline CDR1 and CDR2: MDHEN and SYDVKM. The V gene end was trimmed by 5 bases and the J gene end by 6 bases; junction bases not matched to a gene: 6. In DNA, the CDR3 is TGTGCCAGCAGTCAGGGGGGGACTAGCGGGAGCAATGAGCAGTTCTTC. Amino acids: CASSQGGTSGSNEQFF.

The chain recombines TRBV7-2 with TRBJ1-1; D call uncertain. From germline, CDR1 is SGHTA and CDR2 FQGNSA. Trimming removed 2 bases from V and 2 bases from J, with 12 bases in between. The CDR3 runs 15 residues. The CDR3 loop reads CASSLFPQDNTEAFF. CDR3 DNA sequence: TGTGCCAGCAGCTTATTCCCGCAGGATAACACTGAAGCTTTCTTT.

The gene calls are TRBV5-4 and TRBJ1-2; weak D call: TRBD1 (5 bases). The ends were cut back, 0 bases at V and 4 bases at J, with 10 bases in the middle. The CDR3 loop spans 14 amino acids. In germline, CDR1 is SGHNT, CDR2 YYREEE (reference sequence). The CDR3 DNA reads TGTGCCAGCAGCTTGGTCGGGGGAGGCTATGGCTACACCTTC. It is translated as CASSLVGGGYGYTF.

V gene TRBV30 combines with J gene TRBJ2-7; D unresolved. V was cut by 2 bases and J by 3 bases, with 5 bases left in between. This CDR3 spans 11 amino acids. Germline CDR1 GTSNPN, CDR2 SVGIG (reference sequence). CDR3 amino acids: CAWSSNYEQYF. Written as DNA, the CDR3 is TGTGCCTGGAGTTCAAACTACGAGCAGTACTTC.

This chain links TRBV4-1 with TRBJ2-2, with TRBD1 matching 9 bases. Germline trimming cut 4 bases from V and 2 bases from J; bases unmatched to any gene: 20. Germline CDR1 MGHRA, CDR2 YSYEKL. The CDR3 spans 21 residues. The CDR3 sequence: CASSPLMGSGQGFGNTGELFF. In DNA, the CDR3 is TGCGCCAGCAGCCCCTTAATGGGGTCGGGACAGGGTTTTGGTAACACCGGGGAGCTGTTTTTT.

This chain uses TRBV7-6 with TRBJ1-1; TRBD1 is a possible D gene (6 bases). This CDR3 contains 15 residues. Trimming removed 5 bases from V and 1 base from J, with 14 bases in between. From germline, CDR1 is SGHVS and CDR2 FNYEAQ. CDR3 in amino acids: CASSRGAPPNTEAFF. The CDR3 bases are TGTGCCAGCAGCCGGGGGGCCCCACCGAACACTGAAGCTTTCTTT.

This clone was detected a few times. The rearrangement links TRBV24-1 to TRBJ2-3; possible D gene TRBD2, 6 bases. The CDR3 length is 14 residues. Trimming cost V 6 bases and J 1 base, with 10 bases left between them. Germline V gene lookup returns CDR1 KGHDR and CDR2 SFDVKD. The CDR3 DNA follows: TGTGCCACCAGTATAACGGGAGGCACAGATACGCAGTATTTT. Its translation is CATSITGGTDTQYF.

This clone has a single count. The rearrangement uses TRBV6-6 and TRBJ1-1; 9 bases align to TRBD1. The CDR3 length is 15 residues. CDR1 is MNHNY, CDR2 SVGAGI, per germline (reference sequence). V lost 5 bases to trimming and J lost 5 bases; unmatched junction nucleotides: 9. CDR3 nucleotide sequence: TGTGCCAGCAGTATACCCGGGACAGGGTCAACTGAAGCTTTCTTT. Its translation is CASSIPGTGSTEAFF.

The V call is TRBV5-7, the J call TRBJ2-2; D possibly corresponds to TRBD2 (5 bases). TRBV5-7 is an ORF, with its function uncertain. This CDR3 has 18 residues. V lost 2 bases and J 1 base, leaving 18 bases between the germline ends. CDR3 in amino acids: CASSLRCQRKLNTGELFF. The CDR3 DNA follows: TGTGCCAGCAGCTTACGTTGTCAGCGGAAATTGAACACCGGGGAGCTGTTTTTT.

V usage is TRBV30 and J usage is TRBJ1-1; D perhaps matches TRBD1 (5 bases). Per the germline V gene, CDR1 is GTSNPN and CDR2 is SVGIG (reference sequence). The CDR3 length is 14 residues. Deletions cut 3 bases from V and 5 bases from J, with 16 bases between. The CDR3 DNA sequence: TGTGCCTGGAGGGGAGGAGGGACCAGAACTGAAGCTTTCTTT. Encoded protein: CAWRGGGTRTEAFF. Filled out from reference TRBV30 and TRBJ1-1, the complete variable domain reads SQTIHQWPATLVQPVGSPLSLECTVEGTSNPNLYWYRQAAGRGLQLLFYSVGIGQISSEVPQNLSASRPQDRQFILSSKKLLLSDSGFYLCAWRGGGTRTEAFFGQGTRLTVV.

The CDR3 DNA sequence: TGTGCCAGCAGCCCCATGGGGAGCTCCTACGAGCAGTACTTC. Amino acid sequence: CASSPMGSSYEQYF. V and J are TRBV7-2 and TRBJ2-7; TRBD2 is a possible D gene (5 bases). V dropped 5 bases and J dropped 0 bases, with 11 bases sitting between them. CDR1 SGHTA and CDR2 FQGNSA come from the germline V gene. This CDR3 has 14 amino acids.

The genes are TRBV18 and TRBJ1-1; a weak D match, TRBD1 (6 bases). The ends were cut back, 6 bases at V and 4 bases at J, with 15 bases in the middle. Germline values: CDR1 KGHSH, CDR2 LQKENI. The CDR3 length is 14 residues. This CDR3 reads CASSPGRGFTEAFF. The DNA of the CDR3 is TGTGCCAGCTCTCCGGGCAGGGGTTTCACTGAAGCTTTCTTT.

V and J are TRBV7-9 and TRBJ2-1; 8 bases map to TRBD2. J was trimmed by 7 bases and V by 4 bases; bases with no gene match: 3. Germline CDR1 SEHNR, CDR2 FQNEAQ (reference sequence). The CDR3 runs to 13 residues. For the CDR3, the DNA is TGTGCCAGCAGCTGGGGGACTAGGAATGAGCAGTTCTTC. Protein sequence: CASSWGTRNEQFF.

This clone showed up just once. The genes are TRBV5-4 and TRBJ1-3; 9 bases map to TRBD1. Trimming removed 0 bases from V and 8 bases from J; junction bases left unmatched: 0. CDR3 length: 13 residues. Germline-derived CDR1 and CDR2 are SGHNT and YYREEE (reference sequence). The CDR3 nucleotides are TGTGCCAGCAGCTTGGACAGGGGGCACACCATATATTTT. Translated, it gives CASSLDRGHTIYF.

This clone was counted a few times. The gene calls are TRBV24-1 and TRBJ2-1; tentatively, D is TRBD2 (6 bases). From germline, CDR1 is KGHDR and CDR2 SFDVKD. CDR3 length: 15 amino acids. V shed 4 bases and J shed 6 bases, with 15 bases lying between them. The CDR3 loop reads CATSDGRAAGNEQFF. The CDR3 bases are TGTGCCACCAGTGACGGAAGGGCAGCGGGCAATGAGCAGTTCTTC.

The gene calls are TRBV6-4 and TRBJ2-1; 7 bases are a match to TRBD2. This CDR3 has 16 residues. The germline CDR1 and CDR2 sequences are MRHNA and SNTAGT. J lost 4 bases, V lost 4 bases, and 10 bases had no gene match. CDR3 DNA: TGTGCCAGCAGTGGGGGCGGAGCGGGGTTATACAATGAGCAGTTCTTC. Encoded protein: CASSGGGAGLYNEQFF.

The chain joins TRBV9 to TRBJ1-1; D is perhaps TRBD1 (5 bases). Germline CDR1 reads SGDLS; CDR2 reads YYNGEE. This CDR3 spans 16 amino acids. The V and J ends lost 3 bases and 1 base respectively, with 16 bases between them. CDR3 loop: CASSAPSRGGNTEAFF. CDR3 DNA sequence: TGTGCCAGCAGCGCACCCTCTAGGGGCGGGAACACTGAAGCTTTCTTT.

The chain joins TRBV5-1 to TRBJ1-1; D gene ambiguous. Trimming took off 4 bases at V and 10 bases at J, with 23 bases between the two ends. The CDR3 has 15 amino acids. Germline V lookup: CDR1 SGHRS, CDR2 YFSETQ. This CDR3 is CASSLNKGGFKVAFF. CDR3 coding DNA: TGCGCCAGCAGCCTAAATAAGGGAGGGTTTAAGGTAGCTTTCTTT. The variable domain in full, with the rest retrieved from reference TRBV5-1 and TRBJ1-1, is KAGVTQTPRYLIKTRGQQVTLSCSPISGHRSVSWYQQTPGQGLQFLFEYFSETQRNKGNFPGRFSGRQFSNSRSEMNVSTLELGDSALYLCASSLNKGGFKVAFFGQGTRLTVV.

This clone appeared once. The V call is TRBV7-9, the J call TRBJ1-2, with 7 bases fitting TRBD1. Germline CDR1 reads SEHNR; CDR2 reads FQNEAQ (reference sequence). V shed 5 bases, J shed 6 bases, and the junction held 9 bases outside the gene matches. The CDR3 extends over 14 amino acids. CDR3 bases: TGTGCCAGCAGCGAACAACAGGGGTCCCATGGCTACACCTTC. Encoded protein: CASSEQQGSHGYTF.

V gene TRBV29-1 combines with J gene TRBJ1-2, with D possibly being TRBD1 (5 bases). Looked up from germline, CDR1 is SQVTM and CDR2 is ANQGSEA. The CDR3 is made up of 15 amino acids. Trimming left V 2 bases short and J 4 bases short, with 17 bases between. CDR3 nucleotide sequence: TGCAGCGTTGAACTGCCGGGGGTGGGAGGCTATGGCTACACCTTC. Translating gives CSVELPGVGGYGYTF.

CDR3 bases: TGTGCCAGCAGTCTTATAGGGGGCAGCACCATATATTTT. Residues: CASSLIGGSTIYF. The genes are TRBV28 and TRBJ1-3; 7 bases map to TRBD1. V shed 5 bases and J 9 bases; nucleotides not matched to a gene: 7. CDR1 is MDHEN and CDR2 is SYDVKM in the germline V gene. This CDR3 comprises 13 residues.

The count of this clone is one. The chain carries TRBV18 and TRBJ1-4, with D perhaps matching TRBD1 (5 bases). This CDR3 has 15 amino acids. V was cut by 3 bases and J by 5 bases, with 13 bases left in between. Germline lookup yields CDR1 KGHSH and CDR2 LQKENI. CDR3 in amino acids: CASSPEWAGNEKLFF. The DNA of the CDR3 is TGTGCCAGCTCACCGGAATGGGCAGGGAATGAAAAACTGTTTTTT.

The V and J genes are TRBV7-2 and TRBJ2-6; D may be TRBD2 (6 bases). CDR1 and CDR2 from the germline V gene are SGHTA and FQGNSA. V gave up 5 bases and J gave up 2 bases, with 10 bases separating them. This CDR3 region has 15 residues. The CDR3 reads CASSVGGAGANVLTF. The CDR3 region has the DNA TGTGCCAGCAGCGTGGGGGGAGCTGGGGCCAACGTCCTGACTTTC.

The J gene is TRBJ2-1, the V gene TRBV19; TRBD2 aligns across 9 bases. CDR3 length: 16 residues. CDR1 and CDR2 from the germline V gene are LNHDA and SQIVND (reference sequence). V was clipped by 2 bases and J by 5 bases; unmatched bases: 7. CDR3 sequence: CASSIPAGGVHNEQFF. The CDR3 DNA reads TGTGCCAGTAGTATACCGGCGGGAGGGGTTCACAATGAGCAGTTCTTC. The full variable domain, rest sourced from reference TRBV19 and TRBJ2-1, is DGGITQSPKYLFRKEGQNVTLSCEQNLNHDAMYWYRQDPGQGLRLIYYSQIVNDFQKGDIAEGYSVSREKKESFPLTVTSAQKNPTAFYLCASSIPAGGVHNEQFFGPGTRLTVL.